This TCR beta chain was documented in a study of T cells in Graves' hyperthyroidism and ophthalmopathy (dated by TCRdb to about 2019). As for the study more broadly: Peripheral blood samples were taken at initial diagnosis, before any treatment was given. To identify TCR V-J signatures that set the groups apart, the researchers used a discovery cohort of 95 to 100 patients, made up of 40 to 45 with Graves' ophthalmopathy and 55 to 65 with stable Graves' hyperthyroidism. An independent validation cohort of 18 to 20 hyperthyroidism patients and approximately 15 patients who later progressed to ophthalmopathy tested prospective prediction of ophthalmopathy. The 85 to 100 discovery patients were divided at random into training and test sets in a 7:3 ratio. In more than 5 Graves' hyperthyroidism patients, the study also compared T-cell repertoires from thyroid tissue with T-cell repertoires from blood. Once sampling was done, hyperthyroidism patients were given methimazole at a starting dose of 30 mg daily, whereas ophthalmopathy patients were given high-dose intravenous methylprednisolone. According to the paper, TCR Vbeta CDR3 sequencing was carried out on roughly 130 peripheral blood samples, which came from under 50 ophthalmopathy, around 75 hyperthyroidism and about 17 progressor patients.

The full study reports these points: During validation, the model predicted progression to ophthalmopathy a median of about 6.3 months ahead of onset, with just under 71% sensitivity and more than 72% specificity. In cross-validation, a model built on a 13 V-J signature told ophthalmopathy apart from stable hyperthyroidism with approximately 90% sensitivity and about 81% specificity, and in testing the same model reached 80%/75%. No statistical method was used to set the sample size in advance, and investigators knew the group allocation. Most expanded thyroid clonotypes (frequency above 0.001) were also found in blood, which suggests that blood repertoires may mirror thyroid immune responses.

Stable Graves' hyperthyroidism was defined as no progression to ophthalmopathy during 18 months of follow-up. Hyperthyroidism patients were newly diagnosed, with disease duration under 2 months, and aged 18 to 65 years. Any patient with an uncontrolled infection, another autoimmune disease, pregnancy or lactation was excluded. Diagnoses were established on the basis of clinical symptoms, serum thyroxine and TRAb, thyroid ultrasound, and orbital computed tomography. PBMCs were isolated from 7.5 to 10 ml of fresh peripheral blood by Ficoll-Paque density gradient centrifugation. Total RNA was extracted using Trizol reagent, and RNA quality was assessed on an Agilent 2100 Bioanalyzer. To note about this clonotype: What antigen it recognizes has not been identified. One base away there is no much larger clone; base qualities are not given.

The TCR beta CDR3 regions were amplified from the RNA transcripts. For the first round of RT-PCR on the TCR CDR3, the HTBI primer set was used together with the Qiagen OneStep RT-PCR kit. Libraries were constructed in a second round of multiplex PCR, after which size selection and purification were carried out. Paired-end sequencing of the libraries was performed with 100 bp reads on an Illumina HiSeq2000. For the original study's pipeline: SOAPnuke was used to process the raw data, throwing out any read that contained adapters or uncalled bases, had a mean Phred below 15, or lacked an exact constant-primer or identifier match. High-quality paired reads were merged with COPE v1.2.5, and unique nucleotide sequences were defined as clonotypes. MiTCR v1.1 was used to align clonotypes to the IMGT TRBV, TRBD and TRBJ reference segments. Only V-J combinations with frequency above 0.0001, covering 99.2% of repertoires, were analysed. The TCS score was defined as the ratio of F50 (clonal expansion) to E x V (chaos), calculated using BLOSUM62-based TCRdist between CDR3 peptides within each V-J. Welch's t-statistics and random forest reduced approximately 520 V-J features to 13, which were used in a naive Bayes classifier (R e1071). The similarity between thyroid and blood repertoires was quantified using the Morisita-Horn index. TCRdb took the public reads, trimmed them with fastp at Q25, ran MiXCR for clone calling and kept in-frame beta chains. Identical CDR3 protein sequences are pooled into one entry, listed with their most common genes and DNA. These V and J calls originate from TCRdb's pipeline instead of the authors' own analysis. The sample yields hundreds of thousands of distinct CDR3 sequences; 35% to 40% were counted once. The top ten clonotypes cover more than 7% of the sample.

The source is a man between 18 and 29 years old with Graves' hyperthyroidism. The sequencing sample was made of blood.

The DNA reads TGCGCCAGCAGCCAAGTGAGGCGGGAATACCACTCCTACGAGCAGTACTTC. It codes for CASSQVRREYHSYEQYF. This sequence uses TRBV4-1 and TRBJ2-7; a tentative D match to TRBD2 spans 6 bases. CDR1 is given as MGHRA and CDR2 as YSYEKL, both from the germline V gene. V and J are truncated by 1 base and 0 bases respectively, leaving an intervening sequence of 16 bases. The CDR3 has 17 amino acids, counting the end cysteine and phenylalanine. Only CDR3 DNA is held: 51 bases, read in frame from base 1.